This TCR beta chain was recorded in a study of blood T cell repertoires in COVID-19. Looking at the study overall: Samples of COVID-19 (acute and convalescent) were obtained from the United States, Italy and Spain.

Some clones are missing from TCRdb's copy, which holds only in-frame ones; the method was immunoSEQ multiplex PCR. The repertoire holds around 480,000 clones, with about nine tenths as singletons. The V and J ends lost 2 bases and 6 bases respectively, with 15 bases between them. This CDR3 is 15 amino acids long. Germline lookup yields CDR1 SGHTS and CDR2 YDEGEE. Ages ranged from roughly 18 to 95 years, with residence in 24 US areas. The source is a woman under 30 who had recovered from COVID-19. The chain uses TRBV5-8 and TRBJ1-5; possible D gene TRBD1, 5 bases. The sequencing sample was made of PBMCs or T cells enriched from blood (not recorded which). This chain's CDR3 is CASSFPRGGGQPQHF. CDR3 sequence (DNA): TGTGCCAGCAGCTTCCCGAGGGGAGGCGGTCAGCCCCAGCATTTT.